This is a list of T cell receptor beta chains from one sample in a study of beta chain features in type 1 diabetes. Measured with immunoSEQ multiplex PCR; TCRdb has only the in-frame clones, and not every one. The table records 120,000 or so clones, about 16% of them present only once. The sequenced material came from central memory CD4+ T cells from blood. These receptors were obtained from a man in his thirties or forties with type 1 diabetes. CDR3s include the opening cysteine and the closing phenylalanine or tryptophan. The order of the fields is J gene, V gene, CDR3 protein.

TRBJ2-1	TRBV5-1	CASSLDPSGRYNEQFF
TRBJ1-5	TRBV27	CASSRTADQPQHF
TRBJ2-5	TRBV27	CASSSSPVDHSGFQETQYF
TRBJ2-7	TRBV28	CASSRGLDEQYF
TRBJ2-1	TRBV6-5	CASSYSGNEQFF
TRBJ2-1	TRBV9	CASTEGGTYNEQFF
TRBJ1-2	TRBV18	CASSPVEVRGGYTF
TRBJ2-5	TRBV10-3	CAISDRGEETQYF
TRBJ2-2	TRBV30	CAWSRSPGELFF
TRBJ2-1	TRBV19	CASSIIQGSSYNEQFF
TRBJ1-4	TRBV18	CASSPVLSTNEKLFF
TRBJ1-4	TRBV30	CAWGTGSGEKLFF
TRBJ2-5	TRBV6-6	CASSYLGRETQYF
TRBJ2-5	TRBV5-1	CASSLATGETQYF
TRBJ1-4	TRBV6-1	CASSGYRREIDEKLFF
TRBJ2-7	TRBV28	CASSSPDRFSYEQYF
TRBJ1-4	TRBV11-2	CASSLRRGQGNEKLFF
TRBJ2-5	TRBV7-2	CASSLGPWGAQYF
TRBJ2-3	TRBV7-6	CASSIAGASTDTQYF
TRBJ1-1	TRBV10-3	CAISTGLTNTEAFF
TRBJ2-1	TRBV6-6	CASRAADRESNEQFF
TRBJ1-1	TRBV5-1	CASSAGRRNTEAFF
TRBJ1-2	TRBV11-2	CASSLVRTHYGYTF
TRBJ2-1	TRBV4-2	CASSQAQGSGGLSSYNEQFF
TRBJ1-5	TRBV30	CAWSVLLNQPQHF
TRBJ1-4	TRBV15	CATSRDHKEKLFF
TRBJ2-5	TRBV18	CASSPGGLTQETQYF
TRBJ1-5	TRBV6-1	CASSDPNQGDQPQHF
TRBJ2-3	TRBV4-3	CASSQDLGYTDTQYF
TRBJ2-1	TRBV4-3	CASSQGDGGAREQFF
TRBJ1-2	TRBV29-1	CSAQSGFYGYTF
TRBJ2-1	TRBV5-4	CASSPRGTSGGYNEQFF
TRBJ1-1	TRBV7-9	CASSHIRDEAFF
TRBJ1-2	TRBV29-1	CSVGSLNYGYTF
TRBJ2-3	TRBV20-1	CSADGADTQYF
TRBJ1-1	TRBV10-3	CAIRQRQNTEAFF
TRBJ2-3	TRBV5-1	CASSQLAGITDTQYF
TRBJ2-7	TRBV7-8	CASSLRSLYEQYF
TRBJ2-3	TRBV4-1	CASSQDTVTDTQYF
TRBJ2-1	TRBV29-1	CSVFSGGAKNEQFF